The 4 T cell receptor beta chains presented below share a single source sample, sequenced in a study of neurological immune-mediated disorders. TCRdb called the 5' RACE reads again in MiXCR, with one record for every CDR3 protein. Of tens of thousands of distinct CDR3 sequences in the sample, roughly 15% were seen once. Documented time point: longitudinal time-point 1 (baseline). The sequencing input was PBMCs. All receptors derive from a female donor with HTLV-1-associated myelopathy (HAM/TSP).

This clonotype was seen at least ten times. The chain employs TRBV28 and TRBJ2-7; 9 bases are a match to TRBD1. CDR1 MDHEN and CDR2 SYDVKM come from the germline V gene. There are 14 residues in the CDR3. Trimming cost V 6 bases and J 9 bases; bases outside gene matches: 12. This CDR3 is CASRPSGTGFVQYF. CDR3 sequence (DNA): TGTGCCAGCAGACCCTCCGGGACAGGGTTCGTGCAGTACTTC.

This clonotype was found many times. The V gene is TRBV5-1, the J gene TRBJ2-7; no clear D gene. The CDR3 extends over 15 amino acids. With 0 bases removed from V and 4 bases from J, the gap between germline ends came to 14 bases. Germline V gene data show CDR1 as SGHRS and CDR2 as YFSETQ. This chain's CDR3 is CASSLGTSLQYEQYF. The CDR3, as DNA: TGCGCCAGCAGCTTGGGGACCAGTCTCCAGTACGAGCAGTACTTC.

The table lists this clonotype with many counts. The chain uses TRBV5-5 and TRBJ2-3, with 7 bases matching TRBD1. The CDR3 is made up of 15 amino acids. Trimming cost V 0 bases and J 0 bases; bases outside gene matches: 1. Germline V gives CDR1 SGHKS, CDR2 YYEKEE (reference sequence). CDR3 in DNA: TGTGCCAGCAGCTTGGAGGGACAGAGCACAGATACGCAGTATTTT. Its translation is CASSLEGQSTDTQYF.

This clonotype occurred many times. The chain has TRBV10-3 and TRBJ2-1; 8 nucleotides align to TRBD2. V lost 3 bases and J lost 10; bases outside the gene matches: 11. The CDR3 extends over 15 amino acids. The germline V gene encodes CDR1 ENHRY and CDR2 SYGVKD. As DNA, the CDR3 is TGTGCCATCAGTGACTCGGGGGGGCCATTAGGCGAGCAGTTCTTC. Its protein is CAISDSGGPLGEQFF.